Here is one T cell receptor (beta chain) with its context. Its antigen is not identified. A much larger clone is a single base away; this may be a read error. The template was RNA from unsorted bulk tissue. Three rounds of nested PCR, following a modified ARM-PCR protocol, produced the TCRbeta library. TCRdb re-called the multiplex PCR reads through MiXCR, storing one row per CDR3 protein. The sample records roughly 220,000 distinct CDR3 sequences, 70% to 75% being singletons. These data belong to a study of tumor and adjacent non-tumor tissue in lung cancer. The study, taken as a whole, reports: Top 100 clones took a larger repertoire share in normal lung.

Looked up from germline, CDR1 is SGHRS and CDR2 is YFSETQ. This CDR3 region has 12 residues. The V end lost 7 bases, the J end lost 3 bases, and 10 bases lay between the germline ends. The TCR comes from a man between 60 and 70 years old with non-small cell lung cancer. The chain employs TRBV5-1 and TRBJ2-5; perhaps D is TRBD1 or TRBD2 (5 bases each). The sequenced sample consisted of lung tumor tissue. DNA of the CDR3: TGCGCCAGCGGGACGTCCGAAGAGACCCAGTACTTC. It is translated as CASGTSEETQYF. Using reference TRBV5-1 and TRBJ2-5 for the parts outside the CDR3, the full variable domain is KAGVTQTPRYLIKTRGQQVTLSCSPISGHRSVSWYQQTPGQGLQFLFEYFSETQRNKGNFPGRFSGRQFSNSRSEMNVSTLELGDSALYLCASGTSEETQYFGPGTRLLVL.